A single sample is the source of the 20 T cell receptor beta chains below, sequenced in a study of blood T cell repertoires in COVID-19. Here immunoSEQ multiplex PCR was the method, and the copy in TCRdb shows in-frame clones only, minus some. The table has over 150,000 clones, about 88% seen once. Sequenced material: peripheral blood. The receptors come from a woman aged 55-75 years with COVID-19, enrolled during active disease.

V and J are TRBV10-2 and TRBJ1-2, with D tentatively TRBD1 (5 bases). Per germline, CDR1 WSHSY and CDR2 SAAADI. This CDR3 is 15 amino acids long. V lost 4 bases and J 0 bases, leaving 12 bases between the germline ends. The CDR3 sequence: CASSARGLTNYGYTF. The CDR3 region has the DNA TGCGCCAGCAGTGCTAGGGGACTCACTAACTATGGCTACACCTTC.

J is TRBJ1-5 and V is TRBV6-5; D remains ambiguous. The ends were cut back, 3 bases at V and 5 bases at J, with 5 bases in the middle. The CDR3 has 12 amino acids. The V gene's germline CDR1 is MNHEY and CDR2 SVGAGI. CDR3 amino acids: CASSYTDQPQHF. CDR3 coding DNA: TGTGCCAGCAGTTATACAGATCAGCCCCAGCATTTT.

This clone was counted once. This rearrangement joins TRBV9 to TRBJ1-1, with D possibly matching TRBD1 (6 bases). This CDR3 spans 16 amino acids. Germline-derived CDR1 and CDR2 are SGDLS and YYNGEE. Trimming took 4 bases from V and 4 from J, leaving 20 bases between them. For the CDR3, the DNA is TGTGCCAGCAGCTCCCGGGACATCACCAATGGCACTGAAGCTTTCTTT. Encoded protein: CASSSRDITNGTEAFF.

DNA of the CDR3: TGTGCCAGCATGGGGGGGGCCTACGAGCAGTACTTC. Amino acids: CASMGGAYEQYF. The genes are TRBV21-1 and TRBJ2-7; TRBD2, the table's D call, was not compared with the DNA. TRBV21-1 is listed as a pseudogene. This CDR3 region has 12 residues.

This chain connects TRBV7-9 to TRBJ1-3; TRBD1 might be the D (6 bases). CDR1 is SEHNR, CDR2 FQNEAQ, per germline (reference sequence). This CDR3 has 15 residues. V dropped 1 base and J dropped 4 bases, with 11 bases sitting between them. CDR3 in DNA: TGTGCCAGCAGCTTAGTGGGGGCGCCGGGAAACACCATATATTTT. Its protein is CASSLVGAPGNTIYF.

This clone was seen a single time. The CDR3 protein is CASSGTGRVDEQFF. The CDR3 nucleotides are TGTGCCAGCAGTGGGACAGGGAGGGTTGATGAGCAGTTCTTC. The chain couples TRBV6-4 to TRBJ2-1, with D possibly being TRBD1 (8 bases). V was cut by 4 bases and J by 8 bases, with 15 bases left in between. This CDR3 is 14 amino acids long. The germline V gene has CDR1 MRHNA and CDR2 SNTAGT.

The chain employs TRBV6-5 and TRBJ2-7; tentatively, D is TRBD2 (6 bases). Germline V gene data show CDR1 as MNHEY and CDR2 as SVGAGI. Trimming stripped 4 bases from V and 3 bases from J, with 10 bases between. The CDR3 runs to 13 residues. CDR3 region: CASSWDSDYEQYF. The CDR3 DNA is TGTGCCAGCAGTTGGGACTCTGACTACGAGCAGTACTTC.

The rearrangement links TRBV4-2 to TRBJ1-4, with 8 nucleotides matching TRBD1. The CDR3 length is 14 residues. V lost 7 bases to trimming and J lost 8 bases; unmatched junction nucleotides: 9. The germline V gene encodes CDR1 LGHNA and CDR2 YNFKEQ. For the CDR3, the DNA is TGTGCCAGCACCACGGACAGGGCCGGAGAAAAACTGTTTTTT. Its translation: CASTTDRAGEKLFF.

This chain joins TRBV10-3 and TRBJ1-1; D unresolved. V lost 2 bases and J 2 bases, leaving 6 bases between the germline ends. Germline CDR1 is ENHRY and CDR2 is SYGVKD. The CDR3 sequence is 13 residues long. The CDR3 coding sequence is TGTGCCATCAGTGAGGACACTAACACTGAAGCTTTCTTT. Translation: CAISEDTNTEAFF.

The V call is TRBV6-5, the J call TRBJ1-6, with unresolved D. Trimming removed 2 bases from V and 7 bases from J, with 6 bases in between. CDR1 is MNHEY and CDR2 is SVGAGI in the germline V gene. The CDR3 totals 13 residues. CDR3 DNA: TGTGCCAGCAGTTACCAACACAATTCACCCCTCCACTTT. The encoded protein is CASSYQHNSPLHF.

The CDR3 DNA is TGTGCCATCAGTGAGTGGGGGGGGATTAGCAATCAGCCCCAGCATTTT. Protein product: CAISEWGGISNQPQHF. V gene TRBV10-3 combines with J gene TRBJ1-5; a possible D gene is TRBD1 (5 bases). This CDR3 is 16 amino acids long. Germline CDR1 reads ENHRY; CDR2 reads SYGVKD. V lost 1 base and J lost 0, with 10 bases in between.

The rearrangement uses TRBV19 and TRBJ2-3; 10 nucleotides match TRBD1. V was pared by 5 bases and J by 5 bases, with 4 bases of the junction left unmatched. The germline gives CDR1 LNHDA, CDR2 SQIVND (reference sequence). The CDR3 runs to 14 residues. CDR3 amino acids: CASSLGTGEDTQYF. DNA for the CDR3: TGTGCCAGTAGTTTGGGGACAGGGGAAGATACGCAGTATTTT.

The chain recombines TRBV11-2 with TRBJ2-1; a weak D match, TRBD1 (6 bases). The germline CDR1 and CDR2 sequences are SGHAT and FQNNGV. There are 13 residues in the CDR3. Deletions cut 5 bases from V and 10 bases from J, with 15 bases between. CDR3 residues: CASSLGTIGEQFF. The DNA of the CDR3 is TGTGCCAGCAGCCTGGGGACAATCGGAGAGCAGTTCTTC. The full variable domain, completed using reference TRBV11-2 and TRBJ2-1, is EAGVAQSPRYKIIEKRQSVAFWCNPISGHATLYWYQQILGQGPKLLIQFQNNGVVDDSQLPKDRFSAERLKGVDSTLKIQPAKLEDSAVYLCASSLGTIGEQFFGPGTRLTVL.

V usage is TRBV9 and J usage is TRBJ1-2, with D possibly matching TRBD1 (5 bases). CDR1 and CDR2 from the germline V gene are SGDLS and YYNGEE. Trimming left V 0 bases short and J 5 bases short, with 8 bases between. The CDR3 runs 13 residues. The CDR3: CASSVGRGYGYTF. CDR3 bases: TGTGCCAGCAGCGTAGGGAGGGGTTATGGCTACACCTTC.

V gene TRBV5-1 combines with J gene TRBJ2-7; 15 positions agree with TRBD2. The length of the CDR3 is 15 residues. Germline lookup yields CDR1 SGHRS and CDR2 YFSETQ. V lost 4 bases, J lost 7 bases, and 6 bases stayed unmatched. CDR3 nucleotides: TGCGCCAGCAGCCCTGGACTAGCGGGGGGGCGGGAGCAGTACGTC. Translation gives CASSPGLAGGREQYV.

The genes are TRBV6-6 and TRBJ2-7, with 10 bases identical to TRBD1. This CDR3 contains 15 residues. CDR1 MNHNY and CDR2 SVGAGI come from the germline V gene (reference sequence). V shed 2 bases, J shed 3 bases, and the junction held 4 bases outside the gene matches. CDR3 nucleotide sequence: TGTGCCAGCAGTTACCGACAGGGGGCTAACTACGAGCAGTACGTC. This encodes CASSYRQGANYEQYV.

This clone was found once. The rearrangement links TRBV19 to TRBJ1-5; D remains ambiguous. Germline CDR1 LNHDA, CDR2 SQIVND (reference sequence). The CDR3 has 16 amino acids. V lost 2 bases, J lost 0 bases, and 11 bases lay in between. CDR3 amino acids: CASSIFGQYSNQPQHF. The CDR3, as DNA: TGTGCCAGTAGTATATTTGGCCAGTATAGCAATCAGCCCCAGCATTTT.

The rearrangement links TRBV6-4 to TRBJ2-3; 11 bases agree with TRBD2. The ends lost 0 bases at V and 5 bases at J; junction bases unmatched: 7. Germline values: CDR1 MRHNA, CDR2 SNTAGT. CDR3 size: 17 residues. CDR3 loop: CASSDSSLAGVIDTQYF. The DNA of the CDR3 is TGTGCCAGCAGTGACTCCTCACTAGCGGGGGTGATAGATACGCAGTATTTT.

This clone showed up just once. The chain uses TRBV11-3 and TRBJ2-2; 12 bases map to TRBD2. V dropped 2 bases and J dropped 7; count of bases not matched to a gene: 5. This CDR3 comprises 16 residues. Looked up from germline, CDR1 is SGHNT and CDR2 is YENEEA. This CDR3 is CASSLTLAGGSGELFF. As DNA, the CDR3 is TGTGCCAGCAGCTTAACACTAGCGGGAGGTAGCGGGGAGCTGTTTTTT.

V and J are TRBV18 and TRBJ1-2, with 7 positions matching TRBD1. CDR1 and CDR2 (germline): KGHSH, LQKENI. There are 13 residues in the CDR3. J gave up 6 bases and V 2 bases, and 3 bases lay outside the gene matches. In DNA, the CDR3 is TGTGCCAGCTCACCAAAGGGGGCGAATGGCTACACCTTC. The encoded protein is CASSPKGANGYTF.